The present entry profiles one TCR beta chain with its context. TCRdb keeps only in-frame clones here, not all; method: immunoSEQ multiplex PCR. The sample carries some 350,000 clones, about 90% recorded once. The data were obtained in a study of Ad26.COV2.S vaccination and SARS-CoV-2 variants. Sequencing was performed on peripheral blood, taken after recovery from COVID-19. The receptor comes from a human donor who had recovered from COVID-19.

CDR3: CASGLVLTDHYGYTF. The CDR3 DNA reads as TGTGCTAGTGGTTTGGTACTTACAGACCACTATGGCTACACCTTC. This chain links TRBV12-5 with TRBJ1-2; D is undetermined. Looked up from germline, CDR1 is LGHNT and CDR2 is FRNRAP. This CDR3 has 15 residues. V shed 0 bases and J shed 3 bases, with 11 bases lying between them.